A single sample is the source of the 12 T cell receptor beta chains below, sequenced in a study of cytomegalovirus exposure and HLA in healthy donors. TCRdb keeps only in-frame clones here, not all; method: immunoSEQ multiplex PCR. Of roughly 70,000 clones in the sample, roughly 96% were seen once. Sequencing was carried out using PBMCs. The receptors here all came from a man aged 18 to 35 in good health and CMV-seronegative.

The CDR3 spells CASSLQGGTEAFF. CDR3 DNA sequence: TGTGCCAGCAGCTTACAGGGGGGCACTGAAGCTTTCTTT. The J gene is TRBJ1-1, the V gene TRBV5-6; 8 bases are shared with TRBD1. Germline CDR1 and CDR2: SGHDT and YYEEEE. CDR3 size: 13 residues. Losses at the gene ends were 2 bases for V and 4 bases for J; bases not matched to a gene: 1.

Only one count was recorded for this clone. The chain joins TRBV28 to TRBJ2-4, with 12 bases matching TRBD2. Germline loops: CDR1 MDHEN, CDR2 SYDVKM. V shed 3 bases and J 0 bases; nucleotides not matched to a gene: 6. The CDR3 has 18 residues. CDR3 DNA: TGTGCCAGCAGTTTCCCTAGCGGGAGGGAGGGAGCCAAAAACATTCAGTACTTC. It encodes CASSFPSGREGAKNIQYF.

The genes are TRBV15 and TRBJ2-6; D remains ambiguous. The CDR3 loop spans 14 amino acids. V lost 4 bases to trimming and J lost 2 bases, with 6 bases between them. Germline CDR1 and CDR2: LNHNV and YYDKDF (reference sequence). The CDR3: CATSIGPGANVLTF. The CDR3 DNA reads as TGTGCCACCAGCATTGGGCCTGGGGCCAACGTCCTGACTTTC.

This clone was seen only once. The chain joins TRBV7-9 to TRBJ1-2; maybe TRBD1 (5 bases). Germline CDR1 SEHNR, CDR2 FQNEAQ (reference sequence). V lost 6 bases, J lost 1 base, and 18 bases lay in between. CDR3 length: 16 residues. CDR3 DNA: TGTGCCAGCAGTCCCCACCAGGGCGGGAATAACTATGGCTACACCTTC. Protein sequence: CASSPHQGGNNYGYTF.

This clone was seen once. The chain combines TRBV27 with TRBJ2-6, with 7 nucleotides matching TRBD2. The J segment lost 0 bases and the V segment lost 4 bases, leaving 3 bases of the junction unmatched. This CDR3 is 16 amino acids long. The V gene's germline CDR1 is MNHEY and CDR2 SMNVEV (reference sequence). The CDR3 DNA follows: TGTGCCAGCAGTTCGTGGGGGGGCTCTGGGGCCAACGTCCTGACTTTC. Its translation is CASSSWGGSGANVLTF.

The chain links TRBV21-1 to TRBJ1-4; the table names TRBD1, a call not compared with the DNA. TRBV21-1 is given as a pseudogene. The CDR3 runs to 17 residues. The CDR3 loop is CASSKQGTVTTNEKLFF. The CDR3 DNA reads as TGTGCCAGCAGCAAACAGGGGACAGTGACAACTAATGAAAAACTGTTTTTT.

The chain links TRBV5-1 to TRBJ2-3; unclear D gene. V was trimmed by 1 base and J by 3 bases, leaving 9 bases between them. The CDR3 length is 14 residues. Germline assignment: CDR1 SGHRS and CDR2 YFSETQ. CDR3 loop: CASSLLGTTDTQYF. The CDR3 DNA reads TGCGCCAGCAGCTTGCTAGGAACGACAGATACGCAGTATTTT.

The gene calls are TRBV11-2 and TRBJ1-6; D gene uncertain. Germline CDR1 is SGHAT and CDR2 is FQNNGV. Trimming took 5 bases from V and 3 from J, leaving 11 bases between them. CDR3 length: 15 amino acids. This CDR3 is CASSPLSGYNSPLHF. In nucleotides, the CDR3 is TGTGCCAGCAGCCCCCTGTCAGGCTATAATTCACCCCTCCACTTT.

The CDR3 loop is CASSNQGNYGYTF. The CDR3, as DNA: TGTGCCAGCAGCAATCAGGGAAACTATGGCTACACCTTC. The genes are TRBV7-9 and TRBJ1-2; TRBD1 might be the D (5 bases). The CDR3 covers 13 residues. Germline V gene data show CDR1 as SEHNR and CDR2 as FQNEAQ (reference sequence). V was clipped by 5 bases and J by 2 bases, with 9 bases between them.

CDR3 sequence (DNA): TGTGCCAGTAGTATACGGCCTAGCGGGAGAAATGAGCAGTTCTTC. This codes for CASSIRPSGRNEQFF. The chain is built from TRBV19 and TRBJ2-1; 10 positions match TRBD2. V lost 2 bases, J lost 7 bases, and 5 bases stayed unmatched. The CDR3 extends over 15 amino acids. Germline V CDR1 and CDR2: LNHDA, SQIVND (reference sequence).

V gene TRBV7-2 combines with J gene TRBJ1-2; 12 nucleotides agree with TRBD1. The V gene's germline CDR1 is SGHTA and CDR2 FQGNSA. Trimming removed 5 bases from V and 5 bases from J; junction bases left unmatched: 9. The CDR3 has 16 residues. The CDR3 nucleotides read TGTGCCAGCAGCCCGGTGGGACAGGGGGCACGGTATGGCTACACCTTC. As protein: CASSPVGQGARYGYTF.

This chain joins TRBV2 and TRBJ1-5; no clear D. V was pared by 8 bases and J by 2 bases, with 10 bases between. CDR1 SNHLY and CDR2 FYNNEI come from the germline V gene. The CDR3 length is 13 residues. CDR3 in DNA: TGTGCCAGCGTTCTTTCCGGCAATCAGCCCCAGCATTTT. Amino acids: CASVLSGNQPQHF.